Listed below are T cell receptor beta chains from one sample, sequenced in a study of cytomegalovirus exposure and HLA in healthy donors. Clones were sequenced by immunoSEQ multiplex PCR, and TCRdb holds only the in-frame ones, with some missing. The sample consists of tens of thousands of clones, roughly 80% of them appearing once. The sequenced sample consisted of PBMCs. The origin of the receptors is a woman in her forties or fifties in good health and CMV-seropositive. Each CDR3 is given with its conserved first and last residue. Fields, in order: V gene, clone size, D gene, J gene, CDR3 DNA, CDR3 protein. The D gene is left open where the match is weak. Expanded clones get a size class; other rows say once, few or many, or leave the size out.

TRBV6-5,NA,NA,TRBJ1-1,TGTGCCAGCAGTCTGGGGACAAACATGAACACTGAAGCTTTCTTT,CASSLGTNMNTEAFF
TRBV7-9,NA,NA,TRBJ1-5,TGTGCCAGCGGCTTAGGTCAGGGTCAGCCCCAGCATTTT,CASGLGQGQPQHF
TRBV2,NA,TRBD2,TRBJ2-3,TGTGCCAGCAGCTCAACTAGCGGCACAGATACGCAGTATTTT,CASSSTSGTDTQYF
TRBV6-1,NA,NA,TRBJ1-5,TGTGCCAGCAGTGAAGCCTCGGGGGTGGGCAATCAGCCCCAGCATTTT,CASSEASGVGNQPQHF
TRBV29-1,NA,TRBD1,TRBJ2-7,TGCAGCGCCGGACAGGACTTCGCCTACGAGCAGTACTTC,CSAGQDFAYEQYF
TRBV15,few,TRBD2,TRBJ2-3,TGTGCCACCAGCCGGACTAGCGGGAGCACAGATACGCAGTATTTT,CATSRTSGSTDTQYF
TRBV9,NA,NA,TRBJ2-7,TGTGCCAGCAGCGCGGACTGGGGAGAGCAGTACTTC,CASSADWGEQYF
TRBV10-3,NA,TRBD2,TRBJ2-2,TGTGCCATCAGTGAGTCCAGCGGGAGTCAATACACCGGGGAGCTGTTTTTT,CAISESSGSQYTGELFF
TRBV7-9,NA,TRBD1,TRBJ2-7,TGTGCCAGCAGCTCCCCAGGGGGCTACGAGCAGTACTTC,CASSSPGGYEQYF
TRBV6-1,NA,TRBD2,TRBJ2-3,TGTGCCAGCAGTTTTCTAGCGGGAGAGGCAGATACGCAGTATTTT,CASSFLAGEADTQYF
TRBV18,NA,TRBD1,TRBJ1-4,TGTGCCAGCTCACCGCTGGGGGGACAGGGAGACGAAAAACTGTTTTTT,CASSPLGGQGDEKLFF
TRBV14,NA,NA,TRBJ2-5,TGTGCCAGCAGCCAACGGACCGGAGGAGAGACCCAGTACTTC,CASSQRTGGETQYF
TRBV2,few,TRBD1,TRBJ2-7,TGTGCCAGCAGTGAAAGGGGGACAGGGAACTACTACGAGCAGTACTTC,CASSERGTGNYYEQYF
TRBV7-9,few,NA,TRBJ2-5,TGTGCCAGCAGCTTAGTTCAGCAAGAGACCCAGTACTTC,CASSLVQQETQYF
TRBV10-3,once,NA,TRBJ2-3,TGTGCCATCAGTGAGACCCTCGGCGCGGGGTCAGATACGCAGTATTTT,CAISETLGAGSDTQYF
TRBV27,NA,NA,TRBJ2-7,TGTGCCAGCAGTACCGACTGGGACGAGCAGTACTTC,CASSTDWDEQYF
TRBV10-2,NA,NA,TRBJ2-2,TGCGCCAGCAGTTCCGTGACAGCCACCGGGGAGCTGTTTTTT,CASSSVTATGELFF
TRBV7-3,NA,NA,TRBJ2-2,TGTGCCAGCAGCTTAAGCGGGAATGACGGGGAGCTGTTTTTT,CASSLSGNDGELFF
TRBV7-3,NA,NA,TRBJ2-5,TGTGCCAGCAGTTCGGACGGGAGAGGGGAGACCCAGTACTTC,CASSSDGRGETQYF
TRBV5-4,few,TRBD2,TRBJ2-7,TGTGCCAGCAGCCCTGGGACTAGCGGGAGCCTTTATGGGCAGTACTTC,CASSPGTSGSLYGQYF
TRBV10-2,NA,NA,TRBJ2-1,TGCGCCAGCAGTGACGCCCGGGGGAACTACAATGAGCAGTTCTTC,CASSDARGNYNEQFF
TRBV5-6,NA,TRBD2,TRBJ2-7,TGTGCCAGCAGCCCAAGAGCGGGAGGGTCCGACGAGCAGTACTTC,CASSPRAGGSDEQYF
TRBV9,few,NA,TRBJ1-5,TGTGCCAGCAGCGCCGGGCCCCGGGGAGGCCAGCCCCAGCATTTT,CASSAGPRGGQPQHF
TRBV7-9,NA,TRBD1,TRBJ1-3,TGTGCCAGCAGCTTAGGAGGAACGGACAGGAGCTCTGGAAACACCATATATTTT,CASSLGGTDRSSGNTIYF
TRBV18,NA,NA,TRBJ1-1,TGTGCCAGCTCACCTGGGACAACGTCCCTGAACACTGAAGCTTTCTTT,CASSPGTTSLNTEAFF
TRBV19,NA,NA,TRBJ1-5,TGTGCCAGTAGATCCGCGGGGAGGTGGAATCAGCCCCAGCATTTT,CASRSAGRWNQPQHF
TRBV12-2,NA,NA,TRBJ2-5,TGTGCAAGTCGCTTGGGGGGCCTAGCGGGAGAGGGGGAAGAGACCCAGTACTTC,CASRLGGLAGEGEETQYF
TRBV5-4,NA,TRBD2,TRBJ2-7,TGTGCCAGCAGCTTGGAAAGCGGGACCGAGCAGTACTTC,CASSLESGTEQYF
TRBV30,few,NA,TRBJ1-1,TGTGCCTGGACCTACACTGAAGCTTTCTTT,CAWTYTEAFF
TRBV5-1,NA,NA,TRBJ1-1,TGCGCCAGCAGCCCCTCGACAGGTTTAATGAACACTGAAGCTTTCTTT,CASSPSTGLMNTEAFF
TRBV5-1,NA,NA,TRBJ2-5,TGCGCCAGCAGCTTGCCCAGGGGTGGGGAGACCCAGTACTTC,CASSLPRGGETQYF
TRBV5-3,NA,NA,TRBJ1-5,TGTGCCAGAAGCTTGGCGCGGGCAGGCTCTCTGCCCCAGCATTTT,CARSLARAGSLPQHF
TRBV29-1,NA,TRBD1,TRBJ1-4,TGCAGCGTCCCTGGGGACAGTCTTAATGAAAAACTGTTTTTT,CSVPGDSLNEKLFF
TRBV7-9,NA,NA,TRBJ1-1,TGTGCCACCCAAGGACAAGTTATGAACACTGAAGCTTTCTTT,CATQGQVMNTEAFF
TRBV2,NA,NA,TRBJ1-2,TGTGCCAGCAGTCCCGGGGACTCAGGGGGCTACACCTTC,CASSPGDSGGYTF
TRBV28,NA,NA,TRBJ1-4,TGTGCCAGCAGCGCACTCGGGGAAAAACTGTTTTTT,CASSALGEKLFF
TRBV5-5,NA,NA,TRBJ2-1,TGTGCCAGCAGCCTCCGGGACTCCTATGAGCAGTTCTTC,CASSLRDSYEQFF
TRBV5-4,NA,NA,TRBJ2-1,TGTGCCAGCAGCCCAACGTCGCGGGTCAATGAGCAGTTCTTC,CASSPTSRVNEQFF
TRBV6-1,NA,TRBD1,TRBJ2-2,TGTGCCAGCAGTGAACCGTACAGAGGGGGCGGGTACACCGGGGAGCTGTTTTTT,CASSEPYRGGGYTGELFF
TRBV19,NA,TRBD1,TRBJ1-2,TGTGCCAGTTCTGCGACAGGGGCTAACTATGGCTACACCTTC,CASSATGANYGYTF
TRBV9,NA,TRBD2,TRBJ2-1,TGTGCCAGCAGCTCGGGACTAGCGGAGCAGTTCTTC,CASSSGLAEQFF
TRBV30,NA,NA,TRBJ1-3,TGTGCCTGGAGTTACGGACTCCCCTCCGGAAACACCATATATTTT,CAWSYGLPSGNTIYF